One T cell receptor (beta chain) is described in this entry. Its target is unknown. This record belongs to a study of CD8 T cells in ankylosing spondylitis. Whole-study results and caveats: Apparently characteristic of ankylosing spondylitis blood was a TCR beta motif (eight highly homologous variants).

As the method for making TCR beta libraries, quantitative 5'-RACE with molecular barcodes was used. TCRdb redid the calling of the 5' RACE reads with MiXCR, one entry per CDR3 protein. The sample records some 800,000 distinct CDR3 sequences, 10% to 15% being singletons. The source is a male donor with ankylosing spondylitis. Material for sequencing was blood, either unsorted or a sorted T cell fraction (not recorded which).

CDR3 DNA: TGCGCCAGCAGCCACCGCGCCCTCCGGGCCAACGTCCTGACTTTC. It encodes CASSHRALRANVLTF. This chain connects TRBV4-3 to TRBJ2-6; D remains ambiguous. V lost 3 bases and J 5 bases, leaving 11 bases between the germline ends. The V gene's germline CDR1 is LGHNA and CDR2 YSLEER. The length of the CDR3 is 15 residues.